Listed here are 23 T cell receptor beta chains from one sample, sequenced in a study of blood T cell repertoires in COVID-19. The data were produced by immunoSEQ multiplex PCR, yet TCRdb's version contains in-frame clones alone and is incomplete. The sample gives 220,000 or so clones, 84% of which show up once; around 5.5% is in the top ten. The sequenced material came from peripheral blood. The receptors derive from a woman aged 60-75 years who had recovered from COVID-19.

This chain links TRBV11-3 with TRBJ2-3; 7 bases fit TRBD1. V lost 1 base, J lost 2 bases, and 3 bases stayed unmatched. Germline loops: CDR1 SGHNT, CDR2 YENEEA. This CDR3 is 15 amino acids long. This CDR3 is CASSLVGQDTDTQYF. The DNA of the CDR3 is TGTGCCAGCAGCTTAGTTGGACAGGACACAGATACGCAGTATTTT.

The gene calls are TRBV7-9 and TRBJ2-2; 12 bases are shared with TRBD2. Germline assignment: CDR1 SEHNR and CDR2 FQNEAQ (reference sequence). The CDR3 sequence is 15 residues long. The V and J ends lost 5 bases and 6 bases, in that order; junction bases with no gene match: 4. This CDR3 is CASSRTSGVSGELFF. The CDR3 nucleotides read TGTGCCAGCAGCCGGACTAGCGGGGTTTCCGGGGAGCTGTTTTTT. The entire variable domain, with the rest obtained from reference TRBV7-9 and TRBJ2-2, is as follows: DTGVSQNPRHKITKRGQNVTFRCDPISEHNRLYWYRQTLGQGPEFLTYFQNEAQLEKSRLLSDRFSAERPKGSFSTLEIQRTEQGDSAMYLCASSRTSGVSGELFFGEGSRLTVL.

The chain employs TRBV7-2 and TRBJ2-7; weak D call: TRBD1 (6 bases). The V gene's germline CDR1 is SGHTA and CDR2 FQGNSA. This CDR3 is built from 14 residues. Trimming stripped 5 bases from V and 2 bases from J, with 13 bases between. CDR3 coding DNA: TGTGCCAGCAGCCCAGGGGTCCCCACCTACGAGCAGTACTTC. Translating it yields CASSPGVPTYEQYF.

The chain recombines TRBV6-2 or TRBV6-3 with TRBJ1-2; 7 bases are shared with TRBD1. Germline assignment: CDR1 MNHEY and CDR2 SVGEGT. V gave up 0 bases and J gave up 4 bases; unmatched junction bases: 2. This CDR3 comprises 14 residues. CDR3 residues: CASSYSTGPYGYTF. The DNA for the CDR3 is TGTGCCAGCAGTTACTCGACAGGGCCCTATGGCTACACCTTC.

V gene TRBV19 combines with J gene TRBJ2-3, with 12 bases that match TRBD2. Losses at the gene ends were 4 bases for V and 5 bases for J; bases not matched to a gene: 10. CDR3 length equals 17 residues. The germline V gene has CDR1 LNHDA and CDR2 SQIVND (reference sequence). CDR3 loop: CASSTLLAGGYIDTQYF. CDR3 sequence (DNA): TGTGCCAGTAGTACCTTACTAGCGGGGGGATATATAGATACGCAGTATTTT.

This chain joins TRBV7-2 and TRBJ1-6, with TRBD1 identical over 7 bases. The CDR3 contains 13 residues. The trim removed 8 bases at V and 4 bases at J, leaving 2 bases unmatched. Germline V CDR1 and CDR2: SGHTA, FQGNSA. The CDR3 nucleotides are TGTGCCAGCCGGGACAGTTATAATTCACCCCTCCACTTT. Protein product: CASRDSYNSPLHF. Based on the CDR3 plus reference TRBV7-2 and TRBJ1-6, the full variable domain is GAGVSQSPSNKVTEKGKDVELRCDPISGHTALYWYRQSLGQGLEFLIYFQGNSAPDKSGLPSDRFSAERTGGSVSTLTIQRTQQEDSAVYLCASRDSYNSPLHFGNGTRLTVT.

A few counts support this clone. This chain connects TRBV5-1 to TRBJ1-1, with D tentatively TRBD1 (6 bases). The CDR3 contains 15 residues. The V gene lost 0 bases and the J gene lost 4 bases, with 13 bases spanning the gap. Germline V gene lookup returns CDR1 SGHRS and CDR2 YFSETQ. CDR3 DNA sequence: TGCGCCAGCAGCTTGGAAGGGGGTTCGACCACTGAAGCTTTCTTT. It is translated as CASSLEGGSTTEAFF.

The CDR3 is CASGDSSSEPQHF. The CDR3 nucleotides are TGTGCCAGCGGGGACAGTTCCTCGGAGCCCCAGCATTTT. This chain links TRBV6-5 with TRBJ1-5, with 7 bases fitting TRBD1. The CDR3 totals 13 residues. Trimming cost V 8 bases and J 8 bases; bases outside gene matches: 9. Per the germline V gene, CDR1 is MNHEY and CDR2 is SVGAGI.

The chain links TRBV11-2 to TRBJ2-5; D perhaps matches TRBD2 (7 bases). The CDR3 contains 16 residues. The ends were cut back, 5 bases at V and 2 bases at J, with 18 bases in the middle. The V gene's germline CDR1 is SGHAT and CDR2 FQNNGV. CDR3: CASSGWAGAQQETQYF. CDR3 in DNA: TGTGCCAGCAGCGGCTGGGCGGGGGCTCAGCAAGAGACCCAGTACTTC.

The CDR3 region has the DNA TGTGCCAGCAGTTTCTTACAGGGGGCGCGTGAAAAACTGTTTTTT. This codes for CASSFLQGAREKLFF. This chain links TRBV6-5 with TRBJ1-4; 9 bases match TRBD1. The germline V gene has CDR1 MNHEY and CDR2 SVGAGI. This CDR3 has 15 residues. V trimming: 4 bases; J trimming: 7 bases; junction bases outside the gene matches: 7.

The V call is TRBV2, the J call TRBJ2-7; TRBD1 matches at 8 bases. The CDR3 spans 14 residues. The germline V gene has CDR1 SNHLY and CDR2 FYNNEI. V trimming: 7 bases; J trimming: 3 bases; junction bases outside the gene matches: 8. The CDR3 here is CASTFDRGDYEQYF. As DNA, the CDR3 is TGTGCCAGCACCTTCGACAGGGGCGACTACGAGCAGTACTTC.

This CDR3 is CASSFLYNSPLHF. For the CDR3, the DNA is TGTGCCAGCAGTTTCCTCTATAATTCACCCCTCCACTTT. The chain links TRBV12-3 or TRBV12-4 to TRBJ1-6; D unresolved. V was cut by 3 bases and J by 3 bases, with 3 bases left in between. The CDR3 extends over 13 amino acids.

The chain employs TRBV3-1 (or the pseudogene TRBV3-2) and TRBJ1-1; TRBD1 might be the D (6 bases). Germline V gene lookup returns CDR1 LGHDT and CDR2 YNNKEL (reference sequence). Trimming took off 4 bases at V and 1 base at J, with 10 bases between the two ends. The CDR3 length is 14 residues. CDR3 in amino acids: CASSPRGENTEAFF. In DNA, the CDR3 is TGTGCCAGCAGCCCCAGGGGCGAGAACACTGAAGCTTTCTTT.

This clone was recorded a few times. This rearrangement joins TRBV18 to TRBJ1-5; D unresolved. Looked up from germline, CDR1 is KGHSH and CDR2 is LQKENI. This CDR3 has 12 residues. The ends were cut back, 3 bases at V and 4 bases at J, with 4 bases in the middle. The DNA for the CDR3 is TGTGCCAGCTCACCCCCGAATCAGCCCCAGCATTTT. Amino acid sequence: CASSPPNQPQHF.

The chain is built from TRBV7-3 and TRBJ2-3, with TRBD2 identical over 9 bases. The CDR3 has 16 residues. V lost 4 bases to trimming and J lost 4 bases; unmatched junction nucleotides: 9. Looked up from germline, CDR1 is SGHTA and CDR2 is FQGTGA. The CDR3 reads CASSSKARGGPDTQYF. Here the CDR3 DNA reads TGTGCCAGCAGCTCGAAGGCGCGGGGGGGCCCAGATACGCAGTATTTT.

The J gene is TRBJ1-2, the V gene TRBV5-1; D may be TRBD1 (5 bases). Germline V CDR1 and CDR2: SGHRS, YFSETQ. V gave up 0 bases and J gave up 4 bases, with 10 bases separating them. This CDR3 has 14 residues. The chain's CDR3 is CASSLAGLGYGYTF. In nucleotides, the CDR3 is TGCGCCAGCAGCTTGGCAGGGCTTGGCTATGGCTACACCTTC.

The chain employs TRBV5-6 and TRBJ1-2, with D unclear. This CDR3 is built from 13 residues. V was clipped by 0 bases and J by 4 bases, with 7 bases between them. Germline CDR1 reads SGHDT; CDR2 reads YYEEEE. The CDR3 sequence: CASSLDPSYGYTF. CDR3 DNA: TGTGCCAGCAGCTTGGATCCTTCCTATGGCTACACCTTC.

This sequence joins TRBV24-1 and TRBJ1-6; D unresolved. V lost 0 bases, J lost 7 bases, and 12 bases lay in between. Looked up from germline, CDR1 is KGHDR and CDR2 is SFDVKD. The length of the CDR3 is 16 residues. The CDR3 DNA reads TGTGCCACCAGTGATTTGCGGCGGGCTTGGAATTCACCCCTCCACTTT. It encodes CATSDLRRAWNSPLHF.

This chain uses TRBV3-1 (or the pseudogene TRBV3-2) with TRBJ2-7; the match to TRBD1 covers 9 bases. V gave up 4 bases and J gave up 7 bases; unmatched junction bases: 11. The germline CDR1 and CDR2 sequences are LGHDT and YNNKEL (reference sequence). The CDR3 length is 15 residues. The CDR3 DNA follows: TGTGCCAGCAGCCGTCCCGGGACAGGGCGGGATGAGCAGTACTTC. Its protein product is CASSRPGTGRDEQYF.

J is TRBJ2-3 and V is TRBV19, with D perhaps TRBD2 (7 bases). The CDR3 totals 16 residues. Germline lookup yields CDR1 LNHDA and CDR2 SQIVND (reference sequence). V lost 8 bases to trimming and J lost 4 bases, with 22 bases between them. Here the CDR3 reads CASQTTKRGGADTQYF. Here the CDR3 DNA reads TGTGCCAGTCAAACGACTAAAAGGGGGGGAGCAGATACGCAGTATTTT.

V gene TRBV6-6 combines with J gene TRBJ2-7; 9 nucleotides line up with TRBD2. Germline-derived CDR1 and CDR2 are MNHNY and SVGAGI (reference sequence). The junction had 8 bases not matched to a gene; V was cut back by 7 bases and J by 7 bases. The CDR3 is made up of 13 amino acids. Written as DNA, the CDR3 is TGTGCCAGCAAGGGGACTAGCCCAGAGGAGCAGTACTTC. This translates into CASKGTSPEEQYF.

CDR3 amino acids: CASSLRLAGGSSYNEQFF. The DNA for the CDR3 is TGTGCCAGCTCCCTAAGACTAGCGGGGGGGAGCTCCTACAATGAGCAGTTCTTC. V gene TRBV18 combines with J gene TRBJ2-1, with 14 bases identical to TRBD2. This CDR3 comprises 18 residues. Germline V lookup: CDR1 KGHSH, CDR2 LQKENI. With V trimmed by 6 bases and J by 0 bases, 7 bases remained unmatched.

As for this clone: Other DNA sequences in this specimen translate into the identical CDR3. V usage is TRBV10-3 and J usage is TRBJ2-7; a possible D gene is TRBD2 (5 bases). The length of the CDR3 is 13 residues. Trimming removed 4 bases from V and 0 bases from J, with 7 bases in between. The V gene's germline CDR1 is ENHRY and CDR2 SYGVKD. CDR3 protein: CAISVRDSYEQYF. The CDR3 nucleotides read TGTGCCATCAGTGTGAGGGACTCCTACGAGCAGTACTTC.